The clone carrying this T cell receptor beta chain was observed at least ten times. Its specificity is not known. Germline CDR1 and CDR2: SGHVS and FQNEAQ. V was pared by 5 bases and J by 2 bases, with 6 bases of the junction left unmatched. The CDR3 runs 17 residues. This record comes from a study of T cells after yellow fever vaccination. TCRdb passed the 5' RACE reads through MiXCR, listing each CDR3 protein once. The top ten hold roughly 18% of the sample, which has 320,000 or so distinct CDR3 sequences, 7% to 9% seen once. Study-wide points: It was a small share of clonotypes that appeared in both CD4 and CD8 compartments.

The source was PBMCs, collected around 45 days after the first yellow fever vaccination. This chain joins TRBV7-8 and TRBJ2-3; TRBD2 matches 14 bases. The clonotype originates from a man aged 18 to 29 who received the YFV17D yellow fever vaccine. CDR3 amino acids: CASSPGTSGGLTDTQYF. CDR3 nucleotide sequence: TGTGCCAGCAGCCCGGGGACTAGCGGGGGACTCACAGATACGCAGTATTTT.